The 15 T cell receptor beta chains presented below share a single source sample, sequenced in a study of blood T cell repertoires in COVID-19. TCRdb keeps only in-frame clones here, not all; method: immunoSEQ multiplex PCR. The table has approximately 140,000 clones, approximately 90% seen once. The source material was peripheral blood. The receptors shown here come from a woman aged 55-75 years with active or convalescent COVID-19.

V usage is TRBV7-3 and J usage is TRBJ2-7, with 10 bases identical to TRBD2. Germline V gene sequence: CDR1 SGHTA, CDR2 FQGTGA. The J segment lost 7 bases and the V segment lost 3 bases, leaving 9 bases of the junction unmatched. The CDR3 is 15 amino acids. For the CDR3, the DNA is TGTGCCAGCAGCTTGACTAGCGGGCAACACGAAGAGCAGTACTTC. Encoded protein: CASSLTSGQHEEQYF. The variable domain in full, with the rest retrieved from reference TRBV7-3 and TRBJ2-7, is GAGVSQTPSNKVTEKGKYVELRCDPISGHTALYWYRQSLGQGPEFLIYFQGTGAADDSGLPNDRFFAVRPEGSVSTLKIQRTERGDSAVYLCASSLTSGQHEEQYFGPGTRLTVT.

This clone was observed a single time. V and J are TRBV11-2 and TRBJ1-4; D is undetermined. Germline CDR1 and CDR2: SGHAT and FQNNGV. Trimming cost V 1 base and J 0 bases, with 9 bases left between them. The CDR3 covers 16 residues. As DNA, the CDR3 is TGTGCCAGCAGCTTAGCGCCAGTGTCAACTAATGAAAAACTGTTTTTT. It yields the protein CASSLAPVSTNEKLFF. Drawing the rest from reference TRBV11-2 and TRBJ1-4, the complete variable domain is EAGVAQSPRYKIIEKRQSVAFWCNPISGHATLYWYQQILGQGPKLLIQFQNNGVVDDSQLPKDRFSAERLKGVDSTLKIQPAKLEDSAVYLCASSLAPVSTNEKLFFGSGTQLSVL.

The chain has TRBV7-9 and TRBJ2-1; a weak D match, TRBD1 (6 bases). Trimming took 5 bases from V and 7 from J, leaving 18 bases between them. Germline CDR1 SEHNR, CDR2 FQNEAQ (reference sequence). This CDR3 has 15 amino acids. The CDR3 DNA reads as TGTGCCAGCAGCCCTCCGTTGACAGGAGCAAATGAGCAGTTCTTC. This codes for CASSPPLTGANEQFF. The full variable domain, rest sourced from reference TRBV7-9 and TRBJ2-1, is DTGVSQNPRHKITKRGQNVTFRCDPISEHNRLYWYRQTLGQGPEFLTYFQNEAQLEKSRLLSDRFSAERPKGSFSTLEIQRTEQGDSAMYLCASSPPLTGANEQFFGPGTRLTVL.

The V and J genes are TRBV7-2 and TRBJ1-3; D is ambiguous. The CDR3 has 15 residues. The germline gives CDR1 SGHTA, CDR2 FQGNSA. Trimming took 5 bases from V and 4 from J, leaving 15 bases between them. The CDR3, as DNA: TGTGCCAGCAGCGGAGGATGGGTAGGAGGAAACACCATATATTTT. Its translation is CASSGGWVGGNTIYF.

V gene TRBV12-3 or TRBV12-4 combines with J gene TRBJ2-7; no definite D call. The CDR3 runs 11 residues. V was shortened by 3 bases and J by 3 bases, with 3 bases between the two germline ends. CDR3 sequence: CASSFHYEQYF. CDR3 sequence (DNA): TGTGCCAGCAGTTTCCACTACGAGCAGTACTTC.

The chain links TRBV28 to TRBJ1-2, with D unresolved. This CDR3 comprises 14 residues. Germline lookup yields CDR1 MDHEN and CDR2 SYDVKM. V lost 5 bases and J 0 bases, leaving 10 bases between the germline ends. The DNA of the CDR3 is TGTGCCAGCAGTGAGAGCCCTACTAACTATGGCTACACCTTC. Translated, it gives CASSESPTNYGYTF.

This rearrangement joins TRBV6-2 or TRBV6-3 to TRBJ1-6; D gene unclear. Trimming cost V 2 bases and J 7 bases, with 6 bases left between them. Germline loops: CDR1 MNHEY, CDR2 SVGEGT. The CDR3 runs to 13 residues. In DNA, the CDR3 is TGTGCCAGCAGTTACCGGGTCAATTCACCCCTCCACTTT. This sequence encodes CASSYRVNSPLHF.

The chain employs TRBV3-1 (or the pseudogene TRBV3-2) and TRBJ1-3; D ambiguous. Trimming cost V 4 bases and J 4 bases, with 14 bases left between them. Germline V gene data show CDR1 as LGHDT and CDR2 as YNNKEL (reference sequence). The CDR3 spans 15 residues. DNA for the CDR3: TGTGCCAGCAGCCCCCTCGAGGGCTGGGGAAACACCATATATTTT. It is translated as CASSPLEGWGNTIYF.

This clone was detected only once. The V call is TRBV6-5, the J call TRBJ2-3, with TRBD2 matching over 9 bases. CDR3 length: 15 amino acids. Germline V gene sequence: CDR1 MNHEY, CDR2 SVGAGI. V was clipped by 6 bases and J by 2 bases; unmatched bases: 6. The CDR3 sequence is CASRNSGGPTDTQYF. CDR3 bases: TGTGCCAGCAGAAACAGCGGGGGGCCCACAGATACGCAGTATTTT.

The chain employs TRBV19 and TRBJ1-3; a possible D gene is TRBD1 (5 bases). This CDR3 spans 13 amino acids. V was pared by 7 bases and J by 7 bases, with 14 bases between. Looked up from germline, CDR1 is LNHDA and CDR2 is SQIVND (reference sequence). The CDR3 protein is CASTGGYTNTIYF. As DNA, the CDR3 is TGTGCCAGTACCGGGGGATACACCAACACCATATATTTT.

In DNA, the CDR3 is TGTGCCAGCAGCTTTGGTGGGACAGCTTACACCGGGGAGCTGTTTTTT. It is translated as CASSFGGTAYTGELFF. The chain employs TRBV5-6 and TRBJ2-2, with 7 bases aligning to TRBD1. The germline gives CDR1 SGHDT, CDR2 YYEEEE. The CDR3 runs 16 residues. V was clipped by 2 bases and J by 3 bases; unmatched bases: 7.

The gene calls are TRBV6-2 or TRBV6-3 and TRBJ2-2; 7 nucleotides match TRBD1. The V gene's germline CDR1 is MNHEY and CDR2 SVGEGT. This CDR3 has 17 amino acids. The junction had 10 bases not matched to a gene; V was cut back by 4 bases and J by 2 bases. The DNA for the CDR3 is TGTGCCAGCAGTTCCATGGGACAGAATTATAACACCGGGGAGCTGTTTTTT. Its protein product is CASSSMGQNYNTGELFF.

The genes are TRBV6-2 or TRBV6-3 and TRBJ2-2, with 7 bases identical to TRBD1. The CDR3 covers 15 residues. The germline gives CDR1 MNHEY, CDR2 SVGEGT. The trim removed 3 bases at V and 6 bases at J, leaving 7 bases unmatched. The CDR3 here is CASSYRGPVPGELFF. CDR3 bases: TGTGCCAGCAGTTATAGGGGGCCAGTCCCCGGGGAGCTGTTTTTT.

V usage is TRBV6-6 and J usage is TRBJ2-7; 9 bases map to TRBD1. Germline loops: CDR1 MNHNY, CDR2 SVGAGI (reference sequence). The ends lost 6 bases at V and 4 bases at J; junction bases unmatched: 4. This CDR3 comprises 13 residues. The CDR3 DNA follows: TGTGCCAGCAGCCCCGGGACAGGGTACGAGCAGTACTTC. It encodes CASSPGTGYEQYF.

CDR3 bases: TGTGCCAGCAGCCAAGATCGACTAGCGGACACCGGGGAGCTGTTTTTT. It specifies CASSQDRLADTGELFF. The chain uses TRBV3-1 (or the pseudogene TRBV3-2) and TRBJ2-2, with 9 bases aligning to TRBD2. J was trimmed by 3 bases and V by 0 bases; bases with no gene match: 2. This CDR3 is 16 amino acids long. Per germline, CDR1 LGHDT and CDR2 YNNKEL (reference sequence).